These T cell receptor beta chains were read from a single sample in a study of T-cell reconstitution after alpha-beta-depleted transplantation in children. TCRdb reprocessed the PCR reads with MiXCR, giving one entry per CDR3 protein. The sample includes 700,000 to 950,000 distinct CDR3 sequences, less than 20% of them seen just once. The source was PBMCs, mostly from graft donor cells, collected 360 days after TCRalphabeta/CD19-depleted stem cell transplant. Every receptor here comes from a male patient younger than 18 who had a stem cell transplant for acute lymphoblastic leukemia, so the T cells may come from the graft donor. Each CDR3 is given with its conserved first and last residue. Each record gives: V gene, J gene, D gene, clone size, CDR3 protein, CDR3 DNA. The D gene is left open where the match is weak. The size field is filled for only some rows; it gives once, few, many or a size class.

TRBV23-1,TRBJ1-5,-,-,CASSPAGGPLRSNQPQHF,TGCGCCAGCAGTCCTGCGGGCGGGCCCCTGAGGAGCAATCAGCCCCAGCATTTT
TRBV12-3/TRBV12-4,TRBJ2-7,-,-,CASSFMGAHEQYF,TGTGCCAGCAGTTTCATGGGAGCCCACGAGCAGTACTTC
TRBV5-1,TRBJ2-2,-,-,CASSFISDTGELFF,TGCGCCAGCAGCTTTATTAGCGACACCGGGGAGCTGTTTTTT
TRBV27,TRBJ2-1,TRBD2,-,CASSLEGTSGRARFF,TGTGCCAGCAGTTTAGAGGGGACTAGCGGGAGGGCCCGGTTCTTC
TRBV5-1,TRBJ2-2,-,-,CASSPGSISTGELFF,TGCGCCAGCAGTCCCGGGTCGATCAGTACCGGGGAGCTGTTTTTT
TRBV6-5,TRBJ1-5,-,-,CASSLGRGNKPQHF,TGTGCCAGCAGTTTAGGGAGGGGAAATAAGCCCCAGCATTTT
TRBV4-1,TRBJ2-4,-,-,CASSQDSGVLVNIQYF,TGCGCCAGCAGCCAAGATAGTGGGGTGCTAGTAAACATTCAGTACTTC
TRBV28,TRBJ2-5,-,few,CASSPRDSWGETQYF,TGTGCCAGCAGCCCGCGGGACTCTTGGGGGGAGACCCAGTACTTC
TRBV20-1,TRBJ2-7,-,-,CSASTGTYEQYF,TGCAGTGCTAGCACCGGCACCTACGAGCAGTACTTC
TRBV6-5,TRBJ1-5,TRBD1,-,CASSYTAGTGVRPQHF,TGTGCCAGCAGTTATACCGCCGGGACAGGCGTCCGTCCCCAGCATTTT
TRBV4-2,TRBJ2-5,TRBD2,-,CASSQGLAGVLGETQYF,TGTGCCAGCAGCCAGGGACTAGCGGGAGTTCTGGGAGAGACCCAGTACTTC
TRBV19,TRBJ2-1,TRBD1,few,CASSMNRGYEQFF,TGTGCCAGTAGTATGAACAGGGGGTATGAGCAGTTCTTC
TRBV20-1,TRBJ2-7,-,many,CSARKRASRYEQYF,TGCAGTGCCAGAAAAAGGGCCAGTAGGTACGAGCAGTACTTC
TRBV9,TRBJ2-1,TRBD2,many,CASSLRTSGSDNEQFF,TGTGCCAGCAGCCTCAGGACTAGCGGGAGCGACAATGAGCAGTTCTTC
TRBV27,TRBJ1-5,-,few,CASSSTRGAPQHF,TGTGCCAGCAGTTCCACCCGTGGGGCGCCCCAGCATTTT
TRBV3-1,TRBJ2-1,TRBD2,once,CASSQGATSGGNEQFF,TGTGCCAGCAGCCAAGGGGCAACTAGCGGGGGCAATGAGCAGTTCTTC
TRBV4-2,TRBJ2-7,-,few,CASSQEARPGSYEQYF,TGTGCCAGCAGCCAAGAGGCCAGGCCGGGCTCCTACGAGCAGTACTTC
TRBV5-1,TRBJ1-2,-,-,CASSLEGAGGYTF,TGCGCCAGCAGCTTGGAGGGCGCGGGCGGCTACACCTTC
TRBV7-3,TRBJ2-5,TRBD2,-,CASSLTPLAGRQETQYF,TGTGCCAGCAGCTTAACCCCGTTAGCGGGCCGCCAAGAGACCCAGTACTTC
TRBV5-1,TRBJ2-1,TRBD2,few,CASSLKRTSGMRNEQFF,TGCGCCAGCAGCTTGAAGAGGACTAGCGGGATGAGAAATGAGCAGTTCTTC
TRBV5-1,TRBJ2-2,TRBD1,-,CASSSWTGSTGELFF,TGCGCCAGCAGCTCCTGGACAGGGTCCACCGGGGAGCTGTTTTTT
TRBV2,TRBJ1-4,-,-,CASSEYQKLFF,TGTGCCAGCAGTGAATATCAGAAACTGTTTTTT
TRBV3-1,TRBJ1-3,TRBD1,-,CASSPRRTGRSGNTIYF,TGTGCCAGCAGCCCCCGCCGGACAGGACGCTCTGGAAACACCATATATTTT
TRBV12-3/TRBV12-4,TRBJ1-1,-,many,CASSPGTVNTEAFF,TGTGCCAGCAGTCCTGGGACGGTGAACACTGAAGCTTTCTTT
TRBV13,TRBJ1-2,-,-,CASSLPGPWDYTF,TGTGCCAGCAGCCTTCCGGGGCCCTGGGACTACACCTTC
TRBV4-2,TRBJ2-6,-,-,CASSHLGPNRVGGANVLTF,TGTGCCAGCAGCCACCTTGGACCCAACAGGGTTGGAGGGGCCAACGTCCTGACTTTC
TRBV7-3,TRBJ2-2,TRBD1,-,CASSSPERGRFGELFF,TGTGCCAGCAGCTCCCCGGAAAGGGGGCGGTTCGGGGAGCTGTTTTTT
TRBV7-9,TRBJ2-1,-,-,CASSLTKLSSYNEQFF,TGTGCCAGCAGCTTAACCAAGCTAAGCTCCTACAATGAGCAGTTCTTC
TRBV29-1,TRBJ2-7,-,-,CSVEVPYEQYF,TGCAGCGTTGAGGTCCCCTACGAGCAGTACTTC
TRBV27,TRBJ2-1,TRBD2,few,CASSLSIIWGGYNEQFF,TGTGCCAGCAGTTTATCGATAATTTGGGGGGGTTACAATGAGCAGTTCTTC
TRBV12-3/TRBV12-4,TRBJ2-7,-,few,CASSPPGQTEEQYF,TGTGCCAGCAGTCCGCCCGGACAAACCGAAGAGCAGTACTTC